This TCR beta chain was sequenced for a study of response to subunit inactivated influenza vaccine. Findings and caveats of the study: New T cells are recruited in small numbers by each seasonal influenza vaccination, according to the authors' suggestion.

TCRdb reprocessed the RT-PCR reads with MiXCR, giving one entry per CDR3 protein. The sample has roughly 570,000 distinct CDR3 sequences, about 15% seen once. This clonotype was observed once. Its antigen is still unknown. The ends were cut back, 0 bases at V and 1 base at J, with 16 bases in the middle. Germline values: CDR1 MNHEY, CDR2 SVGAGI. The CDR3 spans 17 residues. This receptor was obtained from a man aged 50-60 years who received an inactivated influenza vaccine. The starting material was PBMCs from blood, obtained about 12 days after vaccination. The chain uses TRBV6-5 and TRBJ2-7; D ambiguous. CDR3 in amino acids: CASSYSFEYSSSYEQYF. CDR3 in DNA: TGTGCCAGCAGTTACTCGTTCGAGTATTCCTCGTCCTACGAGCAGTACTTC.